One and the same sample provided the 26 T cell receptor beta chains below, sequenced in a study of cytomegalovirus exposure and HLA in healthy donors. 13 Jbeta primers and 60 Vbeta primers were used for the PCR. Clones were sequenced by immunoSEQ multiplex PCR, and TCRdb holds only the in-frame ones, with some missing. The sample has 90,000 to 95,000 clones, roughly 78% seen once. Input material: PBMCs. The source is a male donor in good health and CMV-seropositive.

This chain links TRBV9 with TRBJ1-6; D might be TRBD1 (5 bases). Trimming removed 0 bases at V and 8 bases at J, with 9 bases between. The CDR3 loop spans 14 amino acids. Germline V lookup: CDR1 SGDLS, CDR2 YYNGEE. The CDR3 loop is CASSVAARDSPLHF. In DNA form, the CDR3 reads TGTGCCAGCAGCGTAGCGGCCAGGGATTCACCCCTCCACTTT. The full variable domain, rest sourced from reference TRBV9 and TRBJ1-6, is DSGVTQTPKHLITATGQRVTLRCSPRSGDLSVYWYQQSLDQGLQFLIQYYNGEERAKGNILERFSAQQFPDLHSELNLSSLELGDSALYFCASSVAARDSPLHFGNGTRLTVT.

The rearrangement uses TRBV6-1 and TRBJ2-7; D may be TRBD2 (5 bases). V was cut by 1 base and J by 9 bases, with 7 bases left in between. The CDR3 contains 11 residues. The germline V gene has CDR1 MNHNS and CDR2 SASEGT. In DNA, the CDR3 is TGTGCCAGCAGTGAAGTTCGGGGGCAGTACTTC. It is translated as CASSEVRGQYF.

This chain uses TRBV6-5 with TRBJ1-1; D is perhaps TRBD1 (5 bases). The CDR3 runs 16 residues. Germline CDR1 reads MNHEY; CDR2 reads SVGAGI. V gave up 1 base and J gave up 0 bases, with 12 bases separating them. CDR3 in DNA: TGTGCCAGCAGTTACTTCTTAAACAGGTTGAACACTGAAGCTTTCTTT. Residues: CASSYFLNRLNTEAFF.

The J gene is TRBJ1-2, the V gene TRBV19, with a tentative D call TRBD1 (5 bases). Trimming took off 7 bases at V and 2 bases at J, with 14 bases between the two ends. CDR3 length: 14 residues. The germline V gene has CDR1 LNHDA and CDR2 SQIVND (reference sequence). CDR3 sequence reads: CASMAGRGNYGYTF. The CDR3 DNA sequence: TGTGCCAGTATGGCCGGACGGGGGAACTATGGCTACACCTTC.

The chain has TRBV4-2 and TRBJ1-1; no clear D gene. CDR3 length: 13 amino acids. The germline gives CDR1 LGHNA, CDR2 YNFKEQ. V was shortened by 1 base and J by 1 base, with 4 bases between the two germline ends. Here the CDR3 DNA reads TGTGCCAGCAGCCAAGTCAGGAACACTGAAGCTTTCTTT. Residues: CASSQVRNTEAFF.

Worth noting for this clone: One end of the junction is discordant with germline, which a read error may explain. V and J are TRBV5-1 and TRBJ2-7; D call uncertain. CDR3 size: 13 residues. CDR1 is SGHRS and CDR2 is YFSETQ in the germline V gene. The CDR3 DNA is TGCGTCAGCAGCTTGTTAGATAGCTACGAGCAGTACTTC. It is translated as CVSSLLDSYEQYF.

The chain joins TRBV28 to TRBJ2-1; 12 bases agree with TRBD2. Trimming at V came to 6 bases and at J to 7 bases, leaving 7 bases not matched to a gene. CDR1 and CDR2 from the germline V gene are MDHEN and SYDVKM. The CDR3 consists of 15 residues. The CDR3 protein is CASRLTSGRMNEQFF. CDR3 nucleotide sequence: TGTGCCAGCAGGCTCACTAGCGGGAGGATGAATGAGCAGTTCTTC.

The chain joins TRBV5-4 to TRBJ2-1; 9 bases align to TRBD2. The V gene end was trimmed by 0 bases and the J gene end by 6 bases; junction bases not matched to a gene: 13. This CDR3 has 18 amino acids. In germline, CDR1 is SGHNT, CDR2 YYREEE (reference sequence). The CDR3, as DNA: TGTGCCAGCAGCTTGGTGGGTAGCGGGGGAAAGTTAGGCAATGAGCAGTTCTTC. It translates to CASSLVGSGGKLGNEQFF.

The V gene is TRBV7-2, the J gene TRBJ1-2; no clear D. Trimming took off 5 bases at V and 2 bases at J, with 6 bases between the two ends. CDR3 length equals 12 residues. Germline-derived CDR1 and CDR2 are SGHTA and FQGNSA. The DNA of the CDR3 is TGTGCCAGCAGCCTGAGGAACTATGGCTACACCTTC. Translated: CASSLRNYGYTF.

This clone was seen more than once but under ten times. The chain recombines TRBV6-5 with TRBJ2-3; D may be TRBD1 (6 bases). V lost 6 bases and J 2 bases, leaving 12 bases between the germline ends. The CDR3 contains 14 residues. Germline CDR1 and CDR2: MNHEY and SVGAGI. In DNA form, the CDR3 reads TGTGCCAGCAGCCTCAACAGGGTCACAGATACGCAGTATTTT. This sequence encodes CASSLNRVTDTQYF.

The chain couples TRBV7-2 to TRBJ1-5; D gene unclear. Germline V gene data show CDR1 as SGHTA and CDR2 as FQGNSA. Between the trimmed V and J ends, which lost 5 bases and 1 base, there was a span of 12 bases. The CDR3 length is 15 residues. The DNA of the CDR3 is TGTGCCAGCAGCCGTCTAACGGGGAGCAATCAGCCCCAGCATTTT. It encodes CASSRLTGSNQPQHF.

The V and J genes are TRBV6-5 and TRBJ1-3; D gene unclear. The CDR3 extends over 16 amino acids. Trimming took 1 base from V and 0 from J, leaving 10 bases between them. In germline, CDR1 is MNHEY, CDR2 SVGAGI. The CDR3 sequence is CASSYFPQNSGNTIYF. The CDR3 DNA follows: TGTGCCAGCAGTTACTTCCCACAAAACTCTGGAAACACCATATATTTT.

This rearrangement joins TRBV28 to TRBJ1-1; 12 nucleotides agree with TRBD1. This CDR3 is built from 16 residues. The germline CDR1 and CDR2 sequences are MDHEN and SYDVKM. The J segment lost 6 bases and the V segment lost 5 bases, leaving 10 bases of the junction unmatched. This CDR3 reads CASSNQGQGALSEAFF. The CDR3 DNA reads as TGTGCCAGCAGTAATCAGGGACAGGGGGCTTTATCTGAAGCTTTCTTT.

This chain uses TRBV5-4 with TRBJ2-5; TRBD2 matches at 10 bases. Germline assignment: CDR1 SGHNT and CDR2 YYREEE (reference sequence). The CDR3 has 14 residues. The ends lost 4 bases at V and 5 bases at J; junction bases unmatched: 5. The CDR3 nucleotides read TGTGCCAGCAGCACAAGGACTAGCGGTGAGACCCAGTACTTC. This codes for CASSTRTSGETQYF.

V gene TRBV16 combines with J gene TRBJ1-2; D is unresolved. The CDR3 loop spans 12 amino acids. Germline V gene sequence: CDR1 KGHSY, CDR2 FQNENV. Deletions cut 3 bases from V and 3 bases from J, with 5 bases between. CDR3 in amino acids: CASSHTDYGYTF. The CDR3 nucleotides are TGTGCCAGCAGCCACACAGACTATGGCTACACCTTC.

The rearrangement joins TRBV29-1 to TRBJ1-4, with a weak D call TRBD1 (6 bases). Per germline, CDR1 SQVTM and CDR2 ANQGSEA. V lost 4 bases and J 6 bases, leaving 12 bases between the germline ends. The CDR3 covers 13 residues. In DNA, the CDR3 is TGCAGCGTTGGGGGCAGGGGAGATGAAAAACTGTTTTTT. Its translation: CSVGGRGDEKLFF.

This chain uses TRBV7-9 with TRBJ2-1, with TRBD2 matching 7 bases. Germline assignment: CDR1 SEHNR and CDR2 FQNEAQ (reference sequence). The CDR3 extends over 13 amino acids. V dropped 5 bases and J dropped 9; count of bases not matched to a gene: 7. The CDR3 region is CASSPTPGGEQFF. The CDR3 nucleotides are TGTGCCAGCAGCCCTACCCCGGGGGGTGAGCAGTTCTTC.

The count of this clone is one. The chain has TRBV29-1 and TRBJ1-1; the D gene is possibly TRBD1 (6 bases). Looked up from germline, CDR1 is SQVTM and CDR2 is ANQGSEA. The CDR3 runs 14 residues. The ends were cut back, 4 bases at V and 0 bases at J, with 12 bases in the middle. The chain's CDR3 is CSVGGQTMNTEAFF. CDR3 bases: TGCAGCGTTGGAGGACAGACCATGAACACTGAAGCTTTCTTT.

The chain uses TRBV6-6 and TRBJ2-2; 11 bases align to TRBD2. Germline lookup yields CDR1 MNHNY and CDR2 SVGAGI (reference sequence). V gave up 6 bases and J gave up 5 bases; unmatched junction bases: 2. CDR3 size: 14 residues. CDR3 DNA: TGTGCCAGCAGAGGGACTAGCGGAACCGGGGAGCTGTTTTTT. It codes for CASRGTSGTGELFF.

This clone occurred once. CDR3 sequence reads: CASSLVSHRDRLQETQYF. CDR3 bases: TGTGCCAGCAGCTTAGTTTCTCACCGGGACAGGCTACAAGAGACCCAGTACTTC. This chain uses TRBV7-9 with TRBJ2-5; TRBD1 matches at 8 bases. The CDR3 runs to 18 residues. V shed 1 base and J 2 bases; nucleotides not matched to a gene: 12. Germline values: CDR1 SEHNR, CDR2 FQNEAQ (reference sequence).

V and J are TRBV28 and TRBJ1-1; TRBD1 agrees at 11 bases. With V trimmed by 3 bases and J by 4 bases, 7 bases remained unmatched. Per germline, CDR1 MDHEN and CDR2 SYDVKM. The CDR3 loop spans 16 amino acids. The CDR3 here is CASSLASGTGGTEAFF. CDR3 coding DNA: TGTGCCAGCAGTTTGGCCTCCGGGACAGGGGGCACTGAAGCTTTCTTT.

The chain recombines TRBV6-5 with TRBJ1-3, with D tentatively TRBD1 (6 bases). This CDR3 is built from 14 residues. Trimming took 6 bases from V and 1 from J, leaving 10 bases between them. Germline V gene data show CDR1 as MNHEY and CDR2 as SVGAGI. CDR3 DNA sequence: TGTGCCAGCAGCGACAGGATTTCTGGAAACACCATATATTTT. Protein sequence: CASSDRISGNTIYF.

This clone appeared a single time. The rearrangement uses TRBV27 and TRBJ2-7; D may be TRBD2 (6 bases). Between the trimmed V and J ends, which lost 9 bases and 2 bases, there was a span of 8 bases. The CDR3 runs 11 residues. The germline CDR1 and CDR2 sequences are MNHEY and SMNVEV (reference sequence). The CDR3 region is CASGTAYEQYF. DNA of the CDR3: TGTGCCAGTGGGACTGCCTACGAGCAGTACTTC.

This sequence joins TRBV19 and TRBJ2-7, with 10 bases identical to TRBD2. The CDR3 consists of 15 residues. Germline CDR1 reads LNHDA; CDR2 reads SQIVND (reference sequence). J gave up 2 bases and V 3 bases, and 4 bases lay outside the gene matches. In DNA, the CDR3 is TGTGCCAGTAGTATGGGAGCGGGAGGGGCCTACGAGCAGTACTTC. Its protein is CASSMGAGGAYEQYF.

This rearrangement joins TRBV28 to TRBJ1-5; TRBD1 aligns across 7 bases. The germline CDR1 and CDR2 sequences are MDHEN and SYDVKM. Trimming took 5 bases from V and 1 from J; bases not matched to a gene: 8. The length of the CDR3 is 16 residues. DNA for the CDR3: TGTGCCAGCAGTCCGCAACAGGGGAGCAGCAATCAGCCCCAGCATTTT. Translated, it gives CASSPQQGSSNQPQHF.

The rearrangement uses TRBV23-1 and TRBJ2-1; the D is unclear. TRBV23-1 counts as an open reading frame of uncertain function. Trimming removed 7 bases at V and 0 bases at J, with 16 bases between. The CDR3 length is 16 residues. The CDR3 DNA is TGCGCCAGCACCGCAGCTAAGCGTTCCTCCTACAATGAGCAGTTCTTC. Translated, it gives CASTAAKRSSYNEQFF.